This entry describes one T cell receptor (beta chain). This entry comes from a study of blood T cell repertoires in COVID-19. Looking at the study overall: Italy, Spain and the United States were the sources of the convalescent and acute COVID-19 samples. T cells, B-cell-depleted T cells, or PBMCs supplied cDNA or gDNA.

Deletions cut 1 base from V and 0 bases from J, with 7 bases between. This CDR3 contains 14 residues. Looked up from germline, CDR1 is LGHNA and CDR2 is YSLEER. Original processing notes: Using reference gene primer amplification, nucleated cell counts were estimated. Only in-frame clones appear in the TCRdb table, and some are missing; sequencing was by immunoSEQ multiplex PCR. V, J and clone size are taken as reported in that table, and D and trimming were inferred from the DNA itself. The sample contains about 300,000 clones, approximately 86% of which appear only once. This chain uses TRBV4-3 with TRBJ2-7; D uncertain. This receptor was taken from an older man with acute or convalescent COVID-19. Sequencing was carried out using peripheral blood. In nucleotides, the CDR3 is TGCGCCAGCAGCCAAGTGATGAGCTCCTACGAGCAGTACTTC. The encoded protein is CASSQVMSSYEQYF.